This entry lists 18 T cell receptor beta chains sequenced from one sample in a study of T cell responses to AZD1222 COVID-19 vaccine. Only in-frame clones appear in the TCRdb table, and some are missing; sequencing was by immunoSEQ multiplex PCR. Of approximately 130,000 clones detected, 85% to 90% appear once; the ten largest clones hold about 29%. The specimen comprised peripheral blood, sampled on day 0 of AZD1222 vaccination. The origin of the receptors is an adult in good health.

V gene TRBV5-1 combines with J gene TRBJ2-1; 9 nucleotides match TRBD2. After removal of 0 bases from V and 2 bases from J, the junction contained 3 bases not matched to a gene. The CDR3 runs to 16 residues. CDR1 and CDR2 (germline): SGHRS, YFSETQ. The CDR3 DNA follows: TGCGCCAGCAGCTTGGGAGTAGCGGGGGCCTACAATGAGCAGTTCTTC. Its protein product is CASSLGVAGAYNEQFF.

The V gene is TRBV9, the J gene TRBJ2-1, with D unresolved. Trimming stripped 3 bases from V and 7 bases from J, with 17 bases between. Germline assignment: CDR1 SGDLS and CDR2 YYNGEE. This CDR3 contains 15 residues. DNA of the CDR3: TGTGCCAGCAGCGCAGAGTGGACGGCTAAAAATGAGCAGTTCTTC. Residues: CASSAEWTAKNEQFF.

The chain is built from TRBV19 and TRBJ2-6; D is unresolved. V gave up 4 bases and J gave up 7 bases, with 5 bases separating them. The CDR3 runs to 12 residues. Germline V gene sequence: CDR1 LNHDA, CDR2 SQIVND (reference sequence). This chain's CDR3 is CASSTVANVLTF. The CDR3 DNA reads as TGTGCCAGTAGTACGGTTGCCAACGTCCTGACTTTC.

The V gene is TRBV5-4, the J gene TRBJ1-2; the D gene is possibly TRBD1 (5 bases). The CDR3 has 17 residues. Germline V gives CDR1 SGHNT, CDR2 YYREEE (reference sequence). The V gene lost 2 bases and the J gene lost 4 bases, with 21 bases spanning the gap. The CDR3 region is CASSFPAGRTPGYGYTF. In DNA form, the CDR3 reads TGTGCCAGCAGCTTCCCCGCGGGACGGACACCGGGCTATGGCTACACCTTC.

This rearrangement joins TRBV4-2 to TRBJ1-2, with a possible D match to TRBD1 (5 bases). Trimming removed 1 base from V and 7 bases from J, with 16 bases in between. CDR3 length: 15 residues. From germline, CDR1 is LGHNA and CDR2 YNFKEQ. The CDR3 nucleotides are TGTGCCAGCAGCCAAGTTGACGGGACGATGGGTGGCTACACCTTC. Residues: CASSQVDGTMGGYTF.

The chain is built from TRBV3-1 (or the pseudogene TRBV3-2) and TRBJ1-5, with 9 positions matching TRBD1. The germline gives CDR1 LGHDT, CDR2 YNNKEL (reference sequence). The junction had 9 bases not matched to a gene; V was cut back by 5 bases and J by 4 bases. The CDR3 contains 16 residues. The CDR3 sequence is CASSAQDRGGNQPQHF. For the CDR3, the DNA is TGTGCCAGCAGCGCGCAGGACAGGGGTGGGAATCAGCCCCAGCATTTT.

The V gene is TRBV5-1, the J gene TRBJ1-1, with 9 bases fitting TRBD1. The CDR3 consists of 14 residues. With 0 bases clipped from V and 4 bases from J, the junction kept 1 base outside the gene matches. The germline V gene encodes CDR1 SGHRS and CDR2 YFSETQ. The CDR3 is CASSLGQGGTEAFF. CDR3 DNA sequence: TGCGCCAGCAGCTTGGGACAGGGGGGCACTGAAGCTTTCTTT.

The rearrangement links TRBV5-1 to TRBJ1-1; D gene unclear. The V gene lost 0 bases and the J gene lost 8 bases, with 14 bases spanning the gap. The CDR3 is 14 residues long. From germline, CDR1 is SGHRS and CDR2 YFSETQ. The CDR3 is CASSLGAGITEAFF. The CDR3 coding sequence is TGCGCCAGCAGCTTGGGTGCCGGGATCACCGAAGCTTTCTTT.

The CDR3 region is CASSSGQPPNYGYTF. DNA for the CDR3: TGTGCCAGCAGCTCGGGACAGCCTCCTAACTATGGCTACACCTTC. V and J are TRBV7-9 and TRBJ1-2, with TRBD1 identical over 7 bases. V was clipped by 4 bases and J by 0 bases; unmatched bases: 5. CDR1 SEHNR and CDR2 FQNEAQ come from the germline V gene (reference sequence). The CDR3 has 15 residues.

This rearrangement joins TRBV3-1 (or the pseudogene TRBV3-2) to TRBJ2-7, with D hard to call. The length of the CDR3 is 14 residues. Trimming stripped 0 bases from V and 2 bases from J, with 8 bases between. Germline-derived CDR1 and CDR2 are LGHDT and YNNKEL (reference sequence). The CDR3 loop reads CASSQEGSTYEQYF. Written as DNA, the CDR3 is TGTGCCAGCAGCCAAGAAGGTAGTACCTACGAGCAGTACTTC.

CDR3 in amino acids: CASSQERQFGTGELFF. In DNA form, the CDR3 reads TGCGCCAGCAGCCAAGAACGGCAGTTCGGAACCGGGGAGCTGTTTTTT. This rearrangement joins TRBV4-1 to TRBJ2-2; unclear D gene. The germline gives CDR1 MGHRA, CDR2 YSYEKL. The CDR3 sequence is 16 residues long. V was pared by 0 bases and J by 5 bases, with 13 bases between.

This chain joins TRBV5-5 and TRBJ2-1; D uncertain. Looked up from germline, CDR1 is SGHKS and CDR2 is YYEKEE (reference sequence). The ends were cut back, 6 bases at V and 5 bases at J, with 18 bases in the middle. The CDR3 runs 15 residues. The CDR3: CASTDTPERHNEQFF. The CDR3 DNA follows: TGTGCCAGCACCGACACCCCCGAGAGACACAATGAGCAGTTCTTC.

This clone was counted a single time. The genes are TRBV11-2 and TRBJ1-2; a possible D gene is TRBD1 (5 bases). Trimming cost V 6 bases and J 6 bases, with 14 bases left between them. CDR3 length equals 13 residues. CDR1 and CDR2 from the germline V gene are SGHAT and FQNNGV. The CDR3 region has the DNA TGTGCCAGCAGTTCACAGGAGTCAAATGGCTACACCTTC. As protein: CASSSQESNGYTF.

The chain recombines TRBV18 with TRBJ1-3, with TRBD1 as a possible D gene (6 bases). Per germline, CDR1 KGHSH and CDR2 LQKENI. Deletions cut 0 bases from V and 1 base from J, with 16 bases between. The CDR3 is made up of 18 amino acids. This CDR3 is CASSPPRAGASSGNTIYF. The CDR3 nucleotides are TGTGCCAGCTCACCACCGAGGGCGGGGGCAAGTTCTGGAAACACCATATATTTT.

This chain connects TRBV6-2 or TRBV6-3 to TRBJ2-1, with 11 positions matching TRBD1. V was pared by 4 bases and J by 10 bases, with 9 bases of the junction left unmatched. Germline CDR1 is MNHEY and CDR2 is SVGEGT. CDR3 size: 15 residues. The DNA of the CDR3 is TGTGCCAGCAGTTCTCCGGGACAGGGGGTCTGGGAGCAGTTCTTC. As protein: CASSSPGQGVWEQFF.

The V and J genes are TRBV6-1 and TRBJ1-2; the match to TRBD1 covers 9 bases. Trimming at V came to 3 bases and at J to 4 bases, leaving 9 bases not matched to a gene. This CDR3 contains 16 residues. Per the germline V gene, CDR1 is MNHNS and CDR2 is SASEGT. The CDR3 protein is CASSDTPGTGFYGYTF. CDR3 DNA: TGTGCCAGCAGTGACACACCCGGGACAGGGTTCTATGGCTACACCTTC.

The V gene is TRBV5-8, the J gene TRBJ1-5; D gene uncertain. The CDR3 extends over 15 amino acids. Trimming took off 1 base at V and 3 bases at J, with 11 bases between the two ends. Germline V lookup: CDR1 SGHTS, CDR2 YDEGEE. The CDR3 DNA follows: TGTGCCAGCAGCTTGCGTTTACGTTACAATCAGCCCCAGCATTTT. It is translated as CASSLRLRYNQPQHF.

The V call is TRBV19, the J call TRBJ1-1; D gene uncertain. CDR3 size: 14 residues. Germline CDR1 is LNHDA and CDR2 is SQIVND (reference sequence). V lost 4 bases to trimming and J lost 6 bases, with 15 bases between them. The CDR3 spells CASSRRERVSEAFF. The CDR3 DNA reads TGTGCCAGTAGTAGAAGGGAAAGGGTCTCTGAAGCTTTCTTT.